The clone carrying this T cell receptor beta chain came up many times. The sample originates from a study of CD8+CD57+ T cells in acquired aplastic anemia. This CDR3 spans 17 amino acids. Germline CDR1 is DFQATT and CDR2 is SNEGSKA (reference sequence). Trimming shortened V by 0 bases and J by 1 base, and 18 bases separated the two germline ends. Investigators profiled TCR beta VDJ and CDR3 from genomic DNA template. TCRdb called the reads again in MiXCR, with one record for every CDR3 protein. The repertoire holds roughly 130,000 distinct CDR3 sequences, with around 48% as singletons. This sequence was found in a human donor in good health, serving as a control. Sequenced input: sorted CD4+, CD8+, or CD8+CD57+ T cells (not recorded which) from PBMCs. This chain joins TRBV20-1 and TRBJ2-5; D tentatively fits TRBD1 or TRBD2 (6 bases each). The CDR3 here is CSARDQERGAFQETQYF. CDR3 DNA: TGCAGTGCTAGAGATCAGGAGAGGGGGGCCTTCCAAGAGACCCAGTACTTC.